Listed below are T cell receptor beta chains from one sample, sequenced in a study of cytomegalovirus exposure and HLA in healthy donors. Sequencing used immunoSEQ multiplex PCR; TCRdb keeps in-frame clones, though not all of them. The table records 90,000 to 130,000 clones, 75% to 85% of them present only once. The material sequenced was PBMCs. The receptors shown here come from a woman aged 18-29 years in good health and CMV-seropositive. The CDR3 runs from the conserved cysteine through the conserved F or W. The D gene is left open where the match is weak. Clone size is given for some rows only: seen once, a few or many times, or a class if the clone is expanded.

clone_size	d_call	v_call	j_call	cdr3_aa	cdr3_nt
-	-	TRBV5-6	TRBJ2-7	CASHRGPYEQYF	TGTGCCAGCCACCGTGGGCCCTACGAGCAGTACTTC
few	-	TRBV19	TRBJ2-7	CASSIVSGPYEQYF	TGTGCCAGTAGTATAGTTAGCGGACCCTACGAGCAGTACTTC
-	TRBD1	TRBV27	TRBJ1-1	CASRKSGRGLLLTEAFF	TGTGCCAGCAGGAAATCCGGCAGGGGGCTACTCCTCACTGAAGCTTTCTTT
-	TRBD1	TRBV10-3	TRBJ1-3	CAIIQEDRGLGNTIYF	TGTGCCATCATCCAAGAGGACAGGGGGCTTGGAAACACCATATATTTT
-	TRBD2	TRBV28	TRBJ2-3	CASSLGRAGEDTQYF	TGTGCCAGCAGTTTAGGGAGAGCGGGAGAGGATACGCAGTATTTT
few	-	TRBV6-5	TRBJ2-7	CASSYRGSYEQYF	TGTGCCAGCAGTTACAGGGGGTCCTACGAGCAGTACTTC
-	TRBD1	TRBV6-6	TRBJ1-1	CASSFQGEQNTEAFF	TGTGCCAGCAGTTTTCAGGGGGAACAGAACACTGAAGCTTTCTTT
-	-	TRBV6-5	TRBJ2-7	CASRTGVGSYEQYF	TGTGCCAGCAGGACCGGGGTGGGCTCCTACGAGCAGTACTTC
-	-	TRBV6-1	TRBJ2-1	CASSSEGPRVFF	TGTGCCAGCAGTTCCGAGGGCCCTCGAGTGTTCTTC
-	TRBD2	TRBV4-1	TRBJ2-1	CATRAGLAGSNEQFF	TGCGCCACCCGAGCGGGTCTAGCGGGATCCAATGAGCAGTTCTTC
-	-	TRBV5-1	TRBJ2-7	CASSYAAGREQYF	TGCGCCAGCAGCTACGCCGCGGGTCGAGAGCAGTACTTC
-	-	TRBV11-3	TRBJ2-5	CASSSTIGGDWETQYF	TGTGCCAGCAGCTCCACGATAGGGGGAGACTGGGAGACCCAGTACTTC
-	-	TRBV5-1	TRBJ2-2	CASSRQPRAPGELFF	TGCGCCAGCAGTAGACAGCCCAGAGCCCCCGGGGAGCTGTTTTTT
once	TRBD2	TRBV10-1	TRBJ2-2	CASSERSGRAPGELFF	TGCGCCAGCAGTGAGCGGAGCGGGAGGGCCCCCGGGGAGCTGTTTTTT
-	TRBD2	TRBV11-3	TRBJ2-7	CASSKGLAGGSEQYF	TGTGCCAGCAGCAAAGGACTAGCGGGAGGTAGCGAGCAGTACTTC
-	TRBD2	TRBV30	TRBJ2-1	CAWSHRLAGGPYNEQFF	TGTGCCTGGAGCCACCGACTAGCGGGAGGGCCGTACAATGAGCAGTTCTTC
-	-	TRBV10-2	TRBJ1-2	CASSESTERGNYGYTF	TGCGCCAGCAGTGAGTCGACTGAAAGGGGTAACTATGGCTACACCTTC
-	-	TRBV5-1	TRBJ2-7	CASSLGQASYEQYF	TGCGCCAGCAGCTTGGGACAGGCCTCCTACGAGCAGTACTTC
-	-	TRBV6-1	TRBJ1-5	CATIHGNQPQHF	TGTGCCACCATCCATGGCAATCAGCCCCAGCATTTT
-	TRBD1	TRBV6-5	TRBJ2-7	CASSARGTSYEQYF	TGTGCCAGCAGTGCCAGGGGGACATCCTACGAGCAGTACTTC
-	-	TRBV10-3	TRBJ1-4	CAISGRDEKLFF	TGTGCCATCAGCGGGAGAGACGAAAAACTGTTTTTT
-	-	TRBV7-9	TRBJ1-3	CASSLGQGTGNTIYF	TGTGCCAGCAGCTTAGGCCAGGGTACCGGAAACACCATATATTTT
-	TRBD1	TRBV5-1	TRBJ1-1	CASSQDRGWSEAFF	TGCGCCAGCAGCCAGGACAGGGGATGGTCTGAAGCTTTCTTT
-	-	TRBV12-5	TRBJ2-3	CASGWKGPDTQYF	TGTGCTAGTGGTTGGAAGGGGCCGGATACGCAGTATTTT
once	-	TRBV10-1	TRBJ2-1	CASSESPGSYNEQFF	TGCGCCAGCAGTGAGTCCCCGGGTTCCTACAATGAGCAGTTCTTC
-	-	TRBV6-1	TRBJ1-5	CASSEWGGGNQPQHF	TGTGCCAGCAGTGAATGGGGGGGAGGAAATCAGCCCCAGCATTTT
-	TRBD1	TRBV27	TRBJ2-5	CASSADRQETQYF	TGTGCCAGCAGTGCGGACAGGCAAGAGACCCAGTACTTC
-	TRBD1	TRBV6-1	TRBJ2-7	CASTRDRGSYEQYF	TGTGCCAGCACTCGGGACAGGGGCTCCTACGAGCAGTACTTC
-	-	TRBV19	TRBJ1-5	CASSLKGRGEQPQHF	TGTGCCAGTAGTCTCAAAGGCAGGGGTGAACAGCCCCAGCATTTT
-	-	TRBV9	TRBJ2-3	CASSVTGQRVTDTQYF	TGTGCCAGCAGCGTAACGGGACAGCGGGTTACAGATACGCAGTATTTT
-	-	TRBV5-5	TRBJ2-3	CASSQGLADTQYF	TGTGCCAGCAGCCAAGGACTTGCAGATACGCAGTATTTT
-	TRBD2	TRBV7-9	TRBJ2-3	CASSLAGGADTQYF	TGTGCCAGCAGCTTAGCGGGAGGGGCGGATACGCAGTATTTT
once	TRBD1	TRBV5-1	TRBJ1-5	CASSLGAGGDSNQPQHF	TGCGCCAGCAGCTTGGGGGCAGGGGGAGATAGCAATCAGCCCCAGCATTTT